This TCR beta chain was obtained from a study of cytomegalovirus exposure and HLA in healthy donors. Study-wide points: Later, an analysis found that TCR clusters from the first cohort tended to co-occur in the 90 to 150 validation repertoires. The classifier, whose performance was assessed in both the original and validation cohorts, reportedly diagnosed cytomegalovirus status with high specificity and sensitivity.

The CDR3 runs to 18 residues. Germline CDR1 is SEHNR and CDR2 is FQNEAQ (reference sequence). V was shortened by 3 bases and J by 5 bases, with 25 bases between the two germline ends. Points on this clone: Its target is not known.

The donors were members of the validation cohort, which comprised 100 to 150 subjects and was separate from the first cohort of roughly 700 subjects. Generated by immunoSEQ multiplex PCR, the TCRdb table keeps only in-frame clones and is missing some. The sample consists of about 240,000 clones, about 90% of them appearing once. This chain connects TRBV7-9 to TRBJ1-2, with a weak D call TRBD1 (5 bases). The sequence was obtained from a woman aged 30 to 39 in good health and CMV-seropositive. Sequencing input: PBMCs. CDR3: CASSLLRKGLPAFYGYTF. DNA of the CDR3: TGTGCCAGCAGCTTGCTACGGAAGGGGTTACCAGCCTTTTATGGCTACACCTTC.